This TCR beta chain was found in a study of blood T cell repertoires in COVID-19. Study at large: Spain, Italy and the United States supplied samples that represented acute and convalescent COVID-19. PBMCs, B-cell-depleted T cells, or T cells were the source of the cDNA or gDNA that made up the material.

V lost 6 bases and J 0 bases, leaving 12 bases between the germline ends. Germline CDR1 is SNHLY and CDR2 is FYNNEI. This CDR3 has 14 amino acids. Methods used by the authors: Researchers report that nucleated cell counts were estimated from reference gene primer amplification. The repertoire was sequenced with immunoSEQ multiplex PCR; TCRdb's copy has only in-frame clones and lacks some. That table furnishes V, J and clone size, whereas the DNA furnished D and trimming. Seen here are 85,000 to 120,000 clones, approximately 85% observed once, and the top ten hold 7.5% to 10%. Sequencing was performed on peripheral blood. V is TRBV2 and J is TRBJ2-7; D call uncertain. The source is a middle-aged man with active or convalescent COVID-19. CDR3 sequence reads: CASRAATSSYEQYF. In nucleotides, the CDR3 is TGTGCCAGCAGAGCTGCAACGAGCTCCTACGAGCAGTACTTC.